Detailed here is one TCR beta chain. Participants were placed into cohorts based on the clinical history they reported. Libraries were prepared by immunoSEQ multiplex PCR; TCRdb keeps only in-frame clonotypes and omits some of them. The sample carries hundreds of thousands of clones, around 91% recorded once. The data were taken from a study of blood T cell repertoires in COVID-19. Looking at the study overall: T cells, B-cell-depleted T cells, or PBMCs supplied cDNA or gDNA.

V dropped 8 bases and J dropped 0 bases, with 10 bases sitting between them. The CDR3 is made up of 13 amino acids. Germline-derived CDR1 and CDR2 are LNHDA and SQIVND (reference sequence). The chain has TRBV19 and TRBJ1-1; the D gene is possibly TRBD1 (5 bases). Sequenced sample: PBMCs or T cells enriched from blood (not recorded which). The TCR was taken from a woman younger than 30 who had recovered from COVID-19. The chain's CDR3 is CASLDIMNTEAFF. The DNA for the CDR3 is TGTGCCAGTTTGGACATCATGAACACTGAAGCTTTCTTT.